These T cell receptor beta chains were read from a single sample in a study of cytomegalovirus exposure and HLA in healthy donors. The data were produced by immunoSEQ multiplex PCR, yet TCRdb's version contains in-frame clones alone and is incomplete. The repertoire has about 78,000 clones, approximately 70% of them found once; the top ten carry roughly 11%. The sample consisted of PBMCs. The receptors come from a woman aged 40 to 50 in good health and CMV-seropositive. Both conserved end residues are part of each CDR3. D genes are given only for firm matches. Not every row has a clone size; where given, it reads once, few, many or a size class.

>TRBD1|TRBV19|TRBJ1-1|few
TGTGCCAGTACTTCAGGGGGAATGAACACTGAAGCTTTCTTT
CASTSGGMNTEAFF
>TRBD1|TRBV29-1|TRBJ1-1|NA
TGCAGCGTGCCATGGGGGGGGACAGGGGCGTTTAGTGAAGCTTTCTTT
CSVPWGGTGAFSEAFF
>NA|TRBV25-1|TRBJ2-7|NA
TGTGCCAGCAGTGGACTGGAAGTCGGCTACGAGCAGTACTTC
CASSGLEVGYEQYF
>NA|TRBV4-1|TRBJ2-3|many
TGCGCCAGCAGCCAAGGAGGGTTTTACACAGATACGCAGTATTTT
CASSQGGFYTDTQYF
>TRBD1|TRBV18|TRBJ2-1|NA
TGTGCCAGCTCACCACCGGGCGGGACAGGGCCCAATGAGCAGTTCTTC
CASSPPGGTGPNEQFF
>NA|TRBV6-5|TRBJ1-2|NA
TGTGCCAGCAGTTATGACAGAACATACTATGGCTACACCTTC
CASSYDRTYYGYTF
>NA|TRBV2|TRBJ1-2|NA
TGTGCCAGCCAGGACTGGGGTCTGAAGGGCTACACCTTC
CASQDWGLKGYTF
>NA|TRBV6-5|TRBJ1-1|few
TGTGCCAGCAGTTCTGGGACTGAAGGAACTGAAGCTTTCTTT
CASSSGTEGTEAFF
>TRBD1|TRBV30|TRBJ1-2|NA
TGTGCCTGGAGTGAATGGGAGCAGGGGGCGGGAGATGGCTACACCTTC
CAWSEWEQGAGDGYTF
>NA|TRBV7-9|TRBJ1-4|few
TGTGCCAGCAGCCCCCGAACAGCAACTAATGAAAAACTGTTTTTT
CASSPRTATNEKLFF
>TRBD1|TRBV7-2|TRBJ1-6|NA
TGTGCCAGCAATCGGGCCCTAGGGACAGGGAGAAATTCACCCCTCCACTTT
CASNRALGTGRNSPLHF
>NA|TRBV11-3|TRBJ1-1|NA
TGTGCCAGCAGCCGACAGCTGAACACTGAAGCTTTCTTT
CASSRQLNTEAFF
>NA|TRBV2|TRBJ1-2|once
TGTGCCAGCGGCGGGACGGAGGGCAATGGCTACACCTTC
CASGGTEGNGYTF
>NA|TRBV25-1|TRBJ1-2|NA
TGTGCCCCCCCCCACAGTCCTTATAGGTATGGCTACACCTTC
CAPPHSPYRYGYTF
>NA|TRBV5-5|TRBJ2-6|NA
TGTGCCAGCAGCTACCAGGGTACTGGGGCCAACGTCCTGACTTTC
CASSYQGTGANVLTF
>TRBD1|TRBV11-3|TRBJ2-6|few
TGTGCCAGCAGCCCCCAGGCGGGACAGGGCTCTGGGGCCAACGTCCTGACTTTC
CASSPQAGQGSGANVLTF
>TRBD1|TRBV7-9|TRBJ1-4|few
TGTGCCAGCAGCTCAGGACAGGTTAATGAAAAACTGTTTTTT
CASSSGQVNEKLFF
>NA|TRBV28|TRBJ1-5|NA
TGTGCCAGCAGTTTATTCCGGACAGATAGCAATCAGCCCCAGCATTTT
CASSLFRTDSNQPQHF
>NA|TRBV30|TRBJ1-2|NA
TGTGCCTGGGTGGGGCGCGGTCCCTCGCGAGGCTACACCTTC
CAWVGRGPSRGYTF
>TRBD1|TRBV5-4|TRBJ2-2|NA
TGTGCCAGCAGCTTGGACAGGACAGGGTCCACCGGGGAGCTGTTTTTT
CASSLDRTGSTGELFF
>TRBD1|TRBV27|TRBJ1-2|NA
TGTGCCAGCAGTTTAAGGCAGGGGGCCGGCTATGGCTACACCTTC
CASSLRQGAGYGYTF
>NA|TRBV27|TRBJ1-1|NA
TGTGCCAGCAGTTTTAAGACAGAGATGAACACTGAAGCTTTCTTT
CASSFKTEMNTEAFF
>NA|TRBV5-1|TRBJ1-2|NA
TGCGCCAGCAGCTTGCTGGGGGACACCTATGGCTACACCTTC
CASSLLGDTYGYTF
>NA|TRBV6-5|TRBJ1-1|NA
TGTGCCAGCAGTCGGCAGGGGCTAAACACTGAAGCTTTCTTT
CASSRQGLNTEAFF
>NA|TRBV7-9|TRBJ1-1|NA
TGTGCCAGCAGCTTAGGGCAGTTTGAAGCTTTCTTT
CASSLGQFEAFF
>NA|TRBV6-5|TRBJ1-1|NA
TGTGCCAGCTCACGGTTGTCGGACACTGAAGCTTTCTTT
CASSRLSDTEAFF
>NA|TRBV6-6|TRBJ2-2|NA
TGTGCCAGCAGTTTCCCGGACAGAGGGTATGGCGGGGAGCTGTTTTTT
CASSFPDRGYGGELFF
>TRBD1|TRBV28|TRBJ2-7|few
TGTGCCAGCAGTGTCGGACAGGGGAGGAACGAGCAGTACTTC
CASSVGQGRNEQYF
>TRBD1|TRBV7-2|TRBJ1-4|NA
TGTGCCAGCAGCGTTAGGACAGGGGATAATGAAAAACTGTTTTTT
CASSVRTGDNEKLFF
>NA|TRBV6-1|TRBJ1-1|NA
TGTGCCAGCAGAACAGGGAAGGAAGCTTTCTTT
CASRTGKEAFF
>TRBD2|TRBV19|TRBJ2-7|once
TGTGCCAGTAGTCTGCGGGGGGGCGATGGTTACGAGCAGTACTTC
CASSLRGGDGYEQYF
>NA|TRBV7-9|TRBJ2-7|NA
TGTGCCAGCAGCTTACTCGACAGGAGCTCCTACGAGCAGTACTTC
CASSLLDRSSYEQYF
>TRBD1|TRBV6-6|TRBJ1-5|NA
TGTGCCAGCAGGCGGGGACAGGGACCTCAGCCCCAGCATTTT
CASRRGQGPQPQHF
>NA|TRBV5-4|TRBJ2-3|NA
TGTGCCAGCAGCTTGGGTCGACAGGAGAGCACAGATACGCAGTATTTT
CASSLGRQESTDTQYF
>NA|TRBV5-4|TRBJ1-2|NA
TGTGCCAGCAGCTTGTCGGCGGCAACTAACTATGGCTACACCTTC
CASSLSAATNYGYTF
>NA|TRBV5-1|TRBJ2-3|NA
TGCGCCAGCAGCTTACAGGGTTCTAAGGCAGATACGCAGTATTTT
CASSLQGSKADTQYF
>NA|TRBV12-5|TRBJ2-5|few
TGTGCTAGTGGTTTGGTACGGGACCAGTACTTC
CASGLVRDQYF
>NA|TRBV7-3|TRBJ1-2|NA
TGTGCCAGCAGCTTAACAGGGGGAGCTAACTATGGCTACACCTTC
CASSLTGGANYGYTF
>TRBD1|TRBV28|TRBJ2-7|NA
TGTGCCAGCAGTGGCATTCGACAGGGGCAAATGTACGAGCAGTACTTC
CASSGIRQGQMYEQYF
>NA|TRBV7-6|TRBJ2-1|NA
TGTGCCAGCAGCCCCAGGGGGGAGTACAATGAGCAGTTCTTC
CASSPRGEYNEQFF
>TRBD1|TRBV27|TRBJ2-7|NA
TGTGCCAGCACTCGATCAGGGACAGGGGGGTCCTACGAGCAGTACTTC
CASTRSGTGGSYEQYF
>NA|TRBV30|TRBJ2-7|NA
TGTGCCTGGAGTCTATGGAACAGGGCACGAGAGCAGTACTTC
CAWSLWNRAREQYF
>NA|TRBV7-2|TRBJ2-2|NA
TGTGCCAGCGGCAGGGCCCTGGGGACCGGGGAGCTGTTTTTT
CASGRALGTGELFF
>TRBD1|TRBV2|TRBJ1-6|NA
TGTGCCAGCAGTGAAGCTGGACAGGCCTGGGGTTCACCCCTCCACTTT
CASSEAGQAWGSPLHF
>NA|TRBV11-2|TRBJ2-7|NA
TGTGCCAGTTCCCGCGACACGATTTCCTACGAGCAGTACTTC
CASSRDTISYEQYF
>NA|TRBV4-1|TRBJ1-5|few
TGCGCCAGCAGCCAAGATTACAGTCTTAGCAATCAGCCCCAGCATTTT
CASSQDYSLSNQPQHF
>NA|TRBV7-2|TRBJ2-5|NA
TGTGCCAGCAGCTTAGCCGGGACTCAAGAGACCCAGTACTTC
CASSLAGTQETQYF
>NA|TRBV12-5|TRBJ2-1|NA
TGTGCTAGTGGTTTGGCAAGAGGACTATACAATGAGCAGTTCTTC
CASGLARGLYNEQFF